What follows is one T cell receptor beta chain and its context. Its antigen is undetermined. The V gene lost 0 bases and the J gene lost 5 bases, with 15 bases spanning the gap. The CDR3 spans 15 residues. Germline V gene sequence: CDR1 GTSNPN, CDR2 SVGIG (reference sequence). This entry belongs to a study of cytomegalovirus exposure and HLA in healthy donors. The PCR employed 60 Vbeta primers together with 13 Jbeta primers. The data were produced by immunoSEQ multiplex PCR, yet TCRdb's version contains in-frame clones alone and is incomplete. The sample yields around 130,000 clones, over 75% seen once. Study-level results: Most CMV-associated TCR beta chains were later found to appear HLA-restricted.

What was sequenced was PBMCs. This chain joins TRBV30 and TRBJ2-3; a weak D match, TRBD2 (5 bases). The receptor was isolated from a man aged 25-45 years in good health and CMV-seronegative. CDR3 nucleotides: TGTGCCTGGAGTGTATCAGATAGGGCGGGAGATACGCAGTATTTT. This translates into CAWSVSDRAGDTQYF.